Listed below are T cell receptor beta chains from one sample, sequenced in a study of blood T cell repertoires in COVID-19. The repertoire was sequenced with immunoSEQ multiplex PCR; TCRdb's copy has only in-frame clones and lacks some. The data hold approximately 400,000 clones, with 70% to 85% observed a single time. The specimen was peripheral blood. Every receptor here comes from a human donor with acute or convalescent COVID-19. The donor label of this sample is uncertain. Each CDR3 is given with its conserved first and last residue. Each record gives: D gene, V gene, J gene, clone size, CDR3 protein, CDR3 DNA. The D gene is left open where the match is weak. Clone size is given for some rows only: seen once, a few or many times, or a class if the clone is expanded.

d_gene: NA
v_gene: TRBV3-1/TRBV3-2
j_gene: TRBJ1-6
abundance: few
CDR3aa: CASSRDSGSTYNSPLHF
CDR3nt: TGTGCCAGCAGCCGGGACTCTGGTTCTACCTATAATTCACCCCTCCACTTT

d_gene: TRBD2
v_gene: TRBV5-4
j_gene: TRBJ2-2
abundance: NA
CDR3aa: CASSDLSGEVTGELFF
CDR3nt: TGTGCCAGCAGCGATCTGAGCGGGGAGGTCACCGGGGAGCTGTTTTTT

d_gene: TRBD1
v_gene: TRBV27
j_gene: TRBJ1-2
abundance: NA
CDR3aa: CASSLFRGEGYTF
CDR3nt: TGTGCCAGCAGTTTATTCAGGGGGGAAGGCTACACCTTC

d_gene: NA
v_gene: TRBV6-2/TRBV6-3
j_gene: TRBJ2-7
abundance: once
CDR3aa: CASSYSWAGSLYEQYF
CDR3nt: TGTGCCAGCAGTTACTCGTGGGCGGGATCTCTGTACGAGCAGTACTTC

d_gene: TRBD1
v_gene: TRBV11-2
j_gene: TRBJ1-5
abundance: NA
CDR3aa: CASSQGQGSNQPQHF
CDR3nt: TGTGCCAGCAGTCAGGGACAGGGAAGCAATCAGCCCCAGCATTTT

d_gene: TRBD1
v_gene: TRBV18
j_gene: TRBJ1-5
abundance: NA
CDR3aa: CASSSRTGSGNQPQHF
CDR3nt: TGTGCCAGCTCATCCCGGACAGGGAGTGGCAATCAGCCCCAGCATTTT

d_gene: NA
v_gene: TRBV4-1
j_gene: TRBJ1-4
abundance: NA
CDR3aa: CASSPRQPNEKLFF
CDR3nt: TGCGCCAGCAGCCCGAGACAGCCTAATGAAAAACTGTTTTTT

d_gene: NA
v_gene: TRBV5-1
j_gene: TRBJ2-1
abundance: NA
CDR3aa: CASSLAESAPGLKQFF
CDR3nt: TGCGCCAGCAGCTTGGCCGAGTCAGCGCCCGGCCTGAAGCAGTTCTTC

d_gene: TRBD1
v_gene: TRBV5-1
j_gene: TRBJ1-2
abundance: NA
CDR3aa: CASSLGDGTGYGYTF
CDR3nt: TGCGCCAGCAGCTTGGGGGACGGGACAGGGTATGGCTACACCTTC

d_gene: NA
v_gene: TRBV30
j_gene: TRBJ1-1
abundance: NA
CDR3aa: CAWSDLTLGLNAFF
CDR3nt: TGTGCCTGGAGCGACCTCACCCTGGGGCTAAACGCTTTCTTT

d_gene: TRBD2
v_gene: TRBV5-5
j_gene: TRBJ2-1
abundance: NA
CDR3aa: CASSLVGLAFDEQFF
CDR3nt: TGTGCCAGCAGCTTGGTGGGACTAGCTTTTGATGAGCAGTTCTTC

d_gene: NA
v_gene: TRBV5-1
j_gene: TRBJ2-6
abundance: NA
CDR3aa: CASSLAVTSGANVLTF
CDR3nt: TGCGCCAGCAGCTTGGCGGTAACCTCTGGGGCCAACGTCCTGACTTTC

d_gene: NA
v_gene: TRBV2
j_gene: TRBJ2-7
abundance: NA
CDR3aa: CASTDSWRDEQYF
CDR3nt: TGTGCCAGCACGGACTCCTGGAGGGACGAGCAGTACTTC

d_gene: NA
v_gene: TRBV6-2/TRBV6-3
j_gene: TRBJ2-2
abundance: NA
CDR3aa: CASSSTGELFF
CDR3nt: TGTGCCAGCAGTTCTACCGGGGAGCTGTTTTTT

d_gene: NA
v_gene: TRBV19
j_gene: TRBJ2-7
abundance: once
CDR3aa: CASSLGWRNEQYF
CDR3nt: TGTGCCAGTAGTCTGGGTTGGCGGAACGAGCAGTACTTC

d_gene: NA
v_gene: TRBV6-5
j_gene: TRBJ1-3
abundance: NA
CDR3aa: CASSYGGAGNTIYF
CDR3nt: TGTGCCAGCAGCTACGGAGGGGCTGGAAACACCATATATTTT

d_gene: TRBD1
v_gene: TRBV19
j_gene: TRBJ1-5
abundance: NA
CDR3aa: CASTGQGNWGNQPQHF
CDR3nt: TGTGCCAGTACGGGACAGGGGAATTGGGGCAATCAGCCCCAGCATTTT

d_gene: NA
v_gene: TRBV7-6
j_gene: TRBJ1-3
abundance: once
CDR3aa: CASSPRAGNTIYF
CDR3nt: TGTGCCAGCAGCCCGAGGGCGGGGAACACCATATATTTT

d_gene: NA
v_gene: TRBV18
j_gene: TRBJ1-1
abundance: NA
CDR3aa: CASSLVGQMNTEAFF
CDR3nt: TGTGCCAGCTCCCTCGTCGGACAGATGAACACTGAAGCTTTCTTT

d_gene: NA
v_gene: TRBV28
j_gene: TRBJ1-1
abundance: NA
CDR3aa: CASSLLYTEAFF
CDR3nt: TGTGCCAGCAGTTTACTGTACACTGAAGCTTTCTTT

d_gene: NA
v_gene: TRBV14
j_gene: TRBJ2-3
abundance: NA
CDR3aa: CASSHLAGSRRTDTQYF
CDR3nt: TGTGCCAGCAGCCACTTGGCCGGGAGTCGTCGCACAGATACGCAGTATTTT

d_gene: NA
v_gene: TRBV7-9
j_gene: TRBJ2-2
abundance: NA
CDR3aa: CASSSYREAGELFF
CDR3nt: TGTGCCAGCAGCTCGTACAGGGAAGCCGGGGAGCTGTTTTTT

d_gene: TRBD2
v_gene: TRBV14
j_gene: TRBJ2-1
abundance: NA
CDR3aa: CASSQGSGGAYNEQFF
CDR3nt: TGTGCCAGCAGCCAAGGTAGCGGGGGGGCCTACAATGAGCAGTTCTTC

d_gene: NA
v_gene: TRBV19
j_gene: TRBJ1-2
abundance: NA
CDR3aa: CASSMQGGYGYTF
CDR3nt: TGTGCCAGTAGTATGCAGGGAGGCTATGGCTACACCTTC

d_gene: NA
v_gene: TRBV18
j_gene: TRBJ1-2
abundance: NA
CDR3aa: CVSSPPGQPYGYTF
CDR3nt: TGTGTCAGCTCACCTCCAGGACAGCCATATGGCTACACCTTC

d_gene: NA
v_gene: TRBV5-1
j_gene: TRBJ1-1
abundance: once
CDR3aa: CASGEGWGTEAFF
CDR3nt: TGCGCCAGCGGAGAGGGCTGGGGCACTGAAGCTTTCTTT

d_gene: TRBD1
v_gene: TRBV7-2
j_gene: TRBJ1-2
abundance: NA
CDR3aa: CASSLILQGAGYTF
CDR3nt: TGTGCCAGCAGCCTAATCCTACAGGGGGCTGGCTACACCTTC

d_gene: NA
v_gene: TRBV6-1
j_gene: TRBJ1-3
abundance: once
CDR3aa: CASSERRASSGSTIYF
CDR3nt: TGTGCCAGCAGTGAAAGGAGGGCATCCTCTGGAAGCACCATATATTTT

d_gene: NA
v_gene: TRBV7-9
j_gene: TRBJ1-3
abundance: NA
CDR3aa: CASSPREITGNTIYF
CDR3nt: TGTGCCAGCAGCCCCCGGGAGATTACTGGAAACACCATATATTTT

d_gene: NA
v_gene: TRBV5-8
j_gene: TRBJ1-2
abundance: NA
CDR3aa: CASSLWRAYGYTF
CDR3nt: TGTGCCAGCAGCTTGTGGAGGGCCTATGGCTACACCTTC

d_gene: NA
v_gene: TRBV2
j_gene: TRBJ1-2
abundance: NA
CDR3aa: CASRIQGASDGYTF
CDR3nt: TGTGCCAGCAGGATCCAGGGCGCATCGGATGGCTACACCTTC

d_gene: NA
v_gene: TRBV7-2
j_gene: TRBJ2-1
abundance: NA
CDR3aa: CASSLDRAGYNEQFF
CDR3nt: TGTGCCAGCAGCTTAGACAGGGCTGGCTACAATGAGCAGTTCTTC

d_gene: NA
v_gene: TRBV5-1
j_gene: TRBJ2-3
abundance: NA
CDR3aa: CASSPPRTDKQYF
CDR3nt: TGCGCCAGCAGCCCACCCCGGACAGATAAGCAGTATTTT

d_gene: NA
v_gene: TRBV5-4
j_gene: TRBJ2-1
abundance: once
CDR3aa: CASSPGRTAEHNEQFF
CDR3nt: TGTGCCAGCAGCCCGGGCCGGACAGCGGAGCACAATGAGCAGTTCTTC

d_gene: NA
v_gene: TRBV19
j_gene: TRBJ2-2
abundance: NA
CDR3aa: CASSIVGGGELFF
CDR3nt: TGTGCCAGTAGTATTGTAGGGGGAGGGGAGCTGTTTTTT

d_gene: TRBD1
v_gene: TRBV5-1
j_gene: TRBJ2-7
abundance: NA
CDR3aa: CASSLGSGQSLYEQYF
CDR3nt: TGCGCCAGCAGCTTGGGTTCGGGACAGAGCCTCTACGAGCAGTACTTC

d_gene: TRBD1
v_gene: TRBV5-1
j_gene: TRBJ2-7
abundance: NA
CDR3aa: CASSLTTGGTYEQYF
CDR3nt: TGCGCCAGCAGCTTGACTACAGGGGGAACCTACGAGCAGTACTTC

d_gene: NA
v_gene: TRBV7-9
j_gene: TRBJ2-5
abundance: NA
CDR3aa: CASSTRQPQETQYF
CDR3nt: TGTGCCAGCAGCACGCGACAGCCACAAGAGACCCAGTACTTC

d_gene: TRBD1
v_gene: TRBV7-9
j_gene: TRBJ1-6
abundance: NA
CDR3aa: CASSRTGGSSPLHF
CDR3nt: TGTGCCAGCAGCCGGACAGGGGGGAGTTCACCCCTCCACTTT

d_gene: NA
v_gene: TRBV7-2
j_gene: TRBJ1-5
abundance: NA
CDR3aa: CASSLAGQMSNQPQHF
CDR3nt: TGTGCCAGCAGCTTAGCGGGACAAATGAGCAATCAGCCCCAGCATTTT

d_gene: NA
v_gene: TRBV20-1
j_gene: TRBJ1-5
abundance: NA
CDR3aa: CSASTRGTSSVYNQPQHF
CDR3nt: TGCAGTGCTAGTACAAGGGGAACGAGTTCGGTTTACAATCAGCCCCAGCATTTT

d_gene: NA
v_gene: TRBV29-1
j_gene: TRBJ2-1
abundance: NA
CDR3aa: CSVEESQGLDYNEQFF
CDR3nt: TGCAGCGTTGAAGAATCTCAGGGTCTGGACTACAATGAGCAGTTCTTC